A selection of T cell receptor beta chains follows, all from one sample in a study of glioma-infiltrating T cells. TCRdb re-derived calls from the multiplex PCR reads in MiXCR, one entry per CDR3 protein. The data show approximately 400,000 distinct CDR3 sequences, 41% seen once. Sequencing was carried out using glioma tissue, nonneoplastic brain tissue, or PBMCs (not recorded which). The receptors stem from a human donor with low-grade glioma or glioblastoma, undergoing nonglioma brain surgery, or in good health (not recorded which). The CDR3 runs from the conserved cysteine through the conserved F or W. D genes are given only for firm matches. Size is omitted from some rows. Given values are once, few, many or a class for expanded clones.

V: TRBV4-1; D: TRBD2; J: TRBJ2-4; size: .; DNA: TGCGCCAGCAGCCAATTGCCGGGGGGGAAAAACATTCAGTACTTC; CDR3: CASSQLPGGKNIQYF
V: TRBV28; D: .; J: TRBJ2-7; size: few; DNA: TGTGCCAGCAGTTTCGCCCCTAGGGACGGAGAGGTCTACGAGCAGTACTTC; CDR3: CASSFAPRDGEVYEQYF
V: TRBV4-1; D: .; J: TRBJ1-1; size: few; DNA: TGTGCCAGCAGCCAAGGGTTCACTGAAGCTTTCTTT; CDR3: CASSQGFTEAFF
V: TRBV18; D: .; J: TRBJ2-1; size: .; DNA: TGTGCCAGCTCACCGACGGAGGGGCACAATGAGCAGTTCTTC; CDR3: CASSPTEGHNEQFF
V: TRBV7-2; D: TRBD2; J: TRBJ2-1; size: .; DNA: TGTGCCAGCAGCGGGACTAGCGGTAACTACAATGAGCAGTTCTTC; CDR3: CASSGTSGNYNEQFF
V: TRBV7-9; D: .; J: TRBJ1-3; size: .; DNA: TGTGCCAGCAGCTTCCAGGGCGGGTTTTCTGGAAACACCATATATTTT; CDR3: CASSFQGGFSGNTIYF
V: TRBV4-1; D: .; J: TRBJ1-5; size: .; DNA: TGCGCCAGCAGTCGACAGAGTAGCAATCAGCCCCAGCATTTT; CDR3: CASSRQSSNQPQHF
V: TRBV4-1; D: .; J: TRBJ2-7; size: .; DNA: TGTGCCAGCAGCTTGCGGGGCGTTCCCTACGAGCAGTACTTC; CDR3: CASSLRGVPYEQYF
V: TRBV7-8; D: .; J: TRBJ2-1; size: .; DNA: TGTTCCAGCAGACTGTCACTCGTCAATGAGCAGTTCTTC; CDR3: CSSRLSLVNEQFF
V: TRBV6-1; D: .; J: TRBJ2-6; size: .; DNA: TGTGCCAGCACTCGGGACTGGGGGGCCAACGTCCTGACTTTC; CDR3: CASTRDWGANVLTF
V: TRBV9; D: .; J: TRBJ2-1; size: .; DNA: TGTGCCAGCAGCGTAGCTCTCGCCGATTTCGAGCAGTTCTTC; CDR3: CASSVALADFEQFF
V: TRBV6-1; D: .; J: TRBJ2-7; size: few; DNA: TGTGCCAGCAGTGCAGACGGGTTTTTCTACGAGCAGTACTTC; CDR3: CASSADGFFYEQYF
V: TRBV15; D: .; J: TRBJ1-5; size: .; DNA: TGTGCCACCAGAAGAGATATAGTCCTACCCCAGCATTTT; CDR3: CATRRDIVLPQHF
V: TRBV7-2; D: .; J: TRBJ2-3; size: many; DNA: TGTGCCAGCACGCGCTACCCCAGCACAGATACGCAGTATTTT; CDR3: CASTRYPSTDTQYF
V: TRBV7-9; D: TRBD1; J: TRBJ2-1; size: .; DNA: TGTGCCAGCAGCTGGGACAGCTTTAATGAGCAGTTCTTC; CDR3: CASSWDSFNEQFF
V: TRBV14; D: TRBD2; J: TRBJ2-5; size: .; DNA: TGTGCCAGCAGCCAAGTACTAGCGGGAGCGGAGACCCAGTACTTC; CDR3: CASSQVLAGAETQYF
V: TRBV6-2/TRBV6-3; D: .; J: TRBJ2-3; size: many; DNA: TGTGCCAGCAGTTACGAAGTCAGGGAGATCACAGATACGCAGTATTTT; CDR3: CASSYEVREITDTQYF
V: TRBV6-1; D: .; J: TRBJ2-1; size: many; DNA: TGTGCCAGCAGCCCAAGGTTTTCCTCCTACAATGAGCAGTTCTTC; CDR3: CASSPRFSSYNEQFF
V: TRBV4-2; D: TRBD1; J: TRBJ2-7; size: .; DNA: TGTGCCAGCAGCCAAGATATTCGACAGGGGGGGGCCGAGCAGTACTTC; CDR3: CASSQDIRQGGAEQYF
V: TRBV25-1; D: .; J: TRBJ2-7; size: few; DNA: TGTGCCAGCGGAGATAGTACAGGGATCTACGAGCAGTACTTC; CDR3: CASGDSTGIYEQYF
V: TRBV28; D: TRBD1; J: TRBJ1-3; size: many; DNA: TGTGCCAGCAGTTTTGACGACAGGGCGGGAAACACCATATATTTT; CDR3: CASSFDDRAGNTIYF
V: TRBV20-1; D: TRBD2; J: TRBJ2-3; size: few; DNA: TGCAGTGCTAGTCCTTCTGTGGCGGGAGTCCCAGATACGCAGTATTTT; CDR3: CSASPSVAGVPDTQYF
V: TRBV6-4; D: .; J: TRBJ2-1; size: .; DNA: TGTGCCAGCAGCGTCCTCCCGAGCTCCTACAATGAGCAGTTCTTC; CDR3: CASSVLPSSYNEQFF
V: TRBV19; D: .; J: TRBJ2-1; size: few; DNA: TGTGCCAGTAGTATATTCGGGAGTGAGTTCTTC; CDR3: CASSIFGSEFF
V: TRBV20-1; D: TRBD2; J: TRBJ2-1; size: .; DNA: TGCAGTGCTAGAGGGGTCAGCGGGAGGACCTACAATGAGCAGTCCTTC; CDR3: CSARGVSGRTYNEQSF
V: TRBV10-3; D: .; J: TRBJ1-1; size: .; DNA: TGTGCCATCAGTGAACGGGGGACTAAAGCTTTCTTT; CDR3: CAISERGTKAFF
V: TRBV2; D: TRBD1; J: TRBJ2-5; size: few; DNA: TGTGCCAGCGCCGGGACAGGGGCGAAAGAGACCCAGTACTTC; CDR3: CASAGTGAKETQYF
V: TRBV5-4; D: .; J: TRBJ2-4; size: few; DNA: TGTGCCAGCAGCTTTAGCGGTCTAGCCAAAAACATTCAGTACTTC; CDR3: CASSFSGLAKNIQYF
V: TRBV7-9; D: .; J: TRBJ2-2; size: .; DNA: TGTGCCAGCAGCTTAGATTTCGGCGGGAACTCCGGGGAGCTGTTTTTT; CDR3: CASSLDFGGNSGELFF
V: TRBV4-3; D: .; J: TRBJ2-1; size: few; DNA: TGCGCCAGCAGCCGGGGGGAGGCTACTCTCCATGAGCAGTTCTTC; CDR3: CASSRGEATLHEQFF
V: TRBV5-4; D: .; J: TRBJ1-5; size: .; DNA: TGTGCCAGCAGCCTGGGAAGCGGGATGCTGCGCCGCGGGCCCCAGCATTTT; CDR3: CASSLGSGMLRRGPQHF
V: TRBV7-2; D: TRBD1; J: TRBJ1-1; size: many; DNA: TGTGCCAGCAGCCCGGGACAGGGTAGCGTTCCTGAAGCTTTCTTT; CDR3: CASSPGQGSVPEAFF
V: TRBV7-9; D: .; J: TRBJ1-4; size: .; DNA: TGCGCCAGGAGCCAAGATCGGGGGGAAAAACTGTTTTTT; CDR3: CARSQDRGEKLFF
V: TRBV6-2/TRBV6-3; D: .; J: TRBJ2-7; size: .; DNA: TGTGCCAGCAGTTACGGTTCGGCTAGCGAGATTCTATACGAGCAGTACTTC; CDR3: CASSYGSASEILYEQYF
V: TRBV20-1; D: TRBD1; J: TRBJ2-1; size: .; DNA: TGCAGTGCTAGGGCCGGGACAGGGTATTACAATGAGCAGCTCTTC; CDR3: CSARAGTGYYNEQLF
V: TRBV27; D: TRBD1; J: TRBJ2-1; size: many; DNA: TGTGCCAGCAGTTCACAGGGGTTTAGCTCCTACAATGAGCAGTTCTTC; CDR3: CASSSQGFSSYNEQFF
V: TRBV7-2; D: .; J: TRBJ2-3; size: .; DNA: TGTGCCAGCAGCTTAGCGCTTAGGAGCACAGATACGCAGTATTTT; CDR3: CASSLALRSTDTQYF
V: TRBV7-3; D: TRBD2; J: TRBJ2-3; size: .; DNA: TGTGCCAGCAGCTCACCCCTAGCGGGAGGTCTAGATACGCAGTATTTT; CDR3: CASSSPLAGGLDTQYF
V: TRBV6-2/TRBV6-3; D: .; J: TRBJ1-1; size: many; DNA: TGTGCCAGCAGTTACCCCCCTGAAGCTTTCTTT; CDR3: CASSYPPEAFF
V: TRBV28; D: .; J: TRBJ1-5; size: .; DNA: TGTGCCAGCACCCGGGAGGGGGCCCAGCATTTT; CDR3: CASTREGAQHF
V: TRBV18; D: .; J: TRBJ2-3; size: few; DNA: TGTGCCAGCAGCCAAGTAGGAGGGATCTCAGATACGCAGTATTTT; CDR3: CASSQVGGISDTQYF
V: TRBV14; D: .; J: TRBJ2-1; size: .; DNA: TGTGCCAGCAGCCAAGATGTGGCGGTCTCCTACAATGAGCAGTTCTTC; CDR3: CASSQDVAVSYNEQFF